This TCR beta chain was identified during a study of CXCR3-negative and CXCR3-positive naive CD8 T cells. Study conclusions and caveats: CXCR3-negative and CXCR3-positive naive cells shared comparable TRBV-TRBJ usage, but memory cells did not. TRB CDR3s of CXCR3-positive naive cells were more hydrophobic than those of CXCR3-negative naive cells.

All TRB cDNA libraries came from 5' RACE performed with UMI labels. Reanalyzing the 5' RACE reads, TCRdb keeps one entry per CDR3 protein, without DNA. In all, the sample yields 150,000 to 170,000 distinct CDR3 sequences. The CDR3 length is 17 residues. Germline CDR1 and CDR2: LGHNA and YSLEER. A word on this clonotype: The antigen remains unidentified.

Sequenced: naive CXCR3+ CD8+ T cells from blood. Subset defined: CD45RO-CCR7+CD27+CD95- naive CD8+ T cells expressing CXCR3 (TNR3+). The TCR comes from a human donor in good health. Some clones in this sample may be carry-over from other donors' samples. The chain has TRBV4-3 and TRBJ1-1; the D call of TRBD1 rests on TCRdb alone, since no DNA is present to check it. The CDR3 loop reads CASSQGVPGQGNTEAFF.